This T cell receptor (beta chain) was obtained from a study of molecular identifiers for immune sequencing clone quantification. This clonotype was detected ten times or more. Its target is not known. General study points: Identical TCR molecules can share a barcode, and this sharing could underestimate highly expanded clone sizes. Clones of above 20 RNA copies carried over 97% of effector molecules; in naive cells they carried under 1%.

V lost 0 bases and J 0 bases, leaving 9 bases between the germline ends. This CDR3 spans 16 amino acids. Germline loops: CDR1 MNHEY, CDR2 SVGEGT. Sorted naive CD8 T cells were those defined as CD8+CD4-CCR7+CD45RA+. Library preparation followed earlier protocols using designated TCR primers. Via MiXCR, TCRdb re-called the PCR reads, giving one row per CDR3 protein. Of about 98,000 distinct CDR3 sequences in the sample, less than 35% were seen once. This TCR was recovered from a human donor in good health. Some libraries in this study had Jurkat cell RNA spiked in. The J gene is TRBJ1-5, the V gene TRBV6-2 or TRBV6-3; D gene ambiguous. Source material: naive CD8+ T cells from blood, with Jurkat cell RNA spiked in. Subset denoted: FACS-sorted CD8+CD4-CCR7+CD45RA+ naive T cells. The CDR3 nucleotides read TGTGCCAGCAGTTACTCGAGCGCGCTTAGCAATCAGCCCCAGCATTTT. It specifies CASSYSSALSNQPQHF.